This T cell receptor (beta chain) stems from a study of PD-L1 blockade in urothelial cancer. Study-level background: Intravenous atezolizumab, 1,200 mg every 3 weeks, was begun by patients around 2014. Reported median T cell count for blood samples was around 150,000.

TCRdb's table, derived via immunoSEQ multiplex PCR, lists solely in-frame clones and lacks some. The sample contains about 20,000 clones, approximately 86% of which appear only once. As concerns this clone: Its target is unknown.

CDR1 and CDR2 from the germline V gene are MNHEY and SVGAGI. This CDR3 comprises 15 residues. Trimming at V came to 5 bases and at J to 8 bases, leaving 12 bases not matched to a gene. Study-wide results and limits: Better progression-free and overall survival followed lower pretreatment blood clonality.

The chain couples TRBV6-5 to TRBJ1-2; 9 nucleotides match TRBD1. Specimen: PBMCs, collected around atezolizumab (anti-PD-L1) treatment. This receptor was taken from a man aged 50 to 60 with urothelial cancer. The CDR3 coding sequence is TGTGCCAGCAGTCCCTTTAAGGGACAGGGCATAGGCTACACCTTC. As protein: CASSPFKGQGIGYTF.